This T cell receptor beta chain was obtained from a study of regulatory T cells in long-lasting Graves disease. Looked up from germline, CDR1 is MGHRA and CDR2 is YSYEKL. The CDR3 is 12 amino acids. Trimming left V 0 bases short and J 5 bases short, with 5 bases between. Study findings and constraints: Persistent disease was characterized by preferential usage of TRBV28, TRBJ1-2 and TRBJ2-5. Newly diagnosed patients shared more than 750 public clonotypes; persistent patients shared about 2,500.

Time point meaning: persistent/refractory GD, antithyroid drugs over 5 years with positive TRAb. From PBMCs, RNA was extracted and then used to make the TCR library. This clonotype was recorded a few times. Its antigen is not known. Arm-PCR of CDR3 regions with iRepertoire HTBI primers generated TCR beta libraries. TCRdb itself ran the multiplex PCR reads through MiXCR, one entry per CDR3 protein. The sample consists of hundreds of thousands of distinct CDR3 sequences, roughly 20% of them appearing once. The sequence derives from a female donor with Graves disease. Sequenced here: peripheral blood mononuclear cells (PBMCs), sampled when the disease was refractory, from a patient treated with antithyroid drugs. The gene calls are TRBV4-1 and TRBJ2-7, with D unresolved. The CDR3 sequence is CASSQDVNEQYF. CDR3 DNA sequence: TGCGCCAGCAGCCAAGATGTAAACGAGCAGTACTTC.